A single sample gave rise to the 22 T cell receptor beta chains below, sequenced in a study of control samples from healthy donors and cancer patients. Profiling relied on immunoSEQ multiplex PCR, and the TCRdb table lists in-frame clones only, not all of them. The top ten clones hold 1.1% to 1.5% of a sample with approximately 150,000 clones, 85% to 95% of them seen once. The specimen sequenced was blood. The receptors originated from a woman aged 18-29 years in good health.

This chain links TRBV12-5 with TRBJ2-3, with 15 bases identical to TRBD2. This CDR3 is 18 amino acids long. Trimming removed 7 bases from V and 2 bases from J; junction bases left unmatched: 10. Germline CDR1 reads LGHNT; CDR2 reads FRNRAP. CDR3: CASALGTSGRTSTDTQYF. CDR3 coding DNA: TGTGCTAGTGCCTTAGGGACTAGCGGGAGGACTTCCACAGATACGCAGTATTTT.

The chain couples TRBV18 to TRBJ2-7; TRBD2 matches at 13 bases. With 6 bases clipped from V and 6 bases from J, the junction kept 5 bases outside the gene matches. Germline V gene lookup returns CDR1 KGHSH and CDR2 LQKENI. This CDR3 has 14 amino acids. The CDR3 sequence: CASSPGLAGTEQYF. The CDR3 DNA follows: TGTGCCAGCTCGCCGGGACTAGCGGGAACCGAGCAGTACTTC.

The gene calls are TRBV5-6 and TRBJ2-5; no firm D call. Trimming stripped 7 bases from V and 2 bases from J, with 3 bases between. Per the germline V gene, CDR1 is SGHDT and CDR2 is YYEEEE. The CDR3 has 10 amino acids. The CDR3 nucleotides are TGTGCCAGCGGACAAGAGACCCAGTACTTC. As protein: CASGQETQYF.

This chain uses TRBV3-1 (or the pseudogene TRBV3-2) with TRBJ1-2; 7 nucleotides align to TRBD1. The CDR3 extends over 16 amino acids. With 1 base clipped from V and 4 bases from J, the junction kept 9 bases outside the gene matches. CDR1 LGHDT and CDR2 YNNKEL come from the germline V gene (reference sequence). CDR3 amino acids: CASSQGGGQYSYGYTF. CDR3 DNA sequence: TGTGCCAGCAGCCAAGGGGGGGGACAGTACTCCTATGGCTACACCTTC.

This clone was counted a single time. The chain recombines TRBV5-6 with TRBJ2-7; 11 bases are a match to TRBD1. After removal of 2 bases from V and 5 bases from J, the junction contained 6 bases not matched to a gene. The germline gives CDR1 SGHDT, CDR2 YYEEEE. CDR3 length equals 15 residues. The CDR3, as DNA: TGTGCCAGCAGCTTAGGTGGGACAGGGGGTAACGAGCAGTACTTC. Its protein is CASSLGGTGGNEQYF.

The rearrangement uses TRBV7-6 and TRBJ2-2; the match to TRBD2 covers 14 bases. CDR1 is SGHVS and CDR2 is FNYEAQ in the germline V gene. This CDR3 contains 16 residues. The junction had 6 bases not matched to a gene; V was cut back by 3 bases and J by 9 bases. The CDR3 sequence is CASSFSTSGGARELFF. CDR3 nucleotides: TGTGCCAGCAGCTTTTCGACTAGCGGGGGGGCTCGGGAGCTGTTTTTT.

V usage is TRBV28 and J usage is TRBJ1-2; D is ambiguous. The CDR3 extends over 10 amino acids. Trimming took 3 bases from V and 6 from J, leaving 2 bases between them. CDR1 is MDHEN, CDR2 SYDVKM, per germline. The CDR3 sequence: CASSLNGYTF. The CDR3 DNA follows: TGTGCCAGCAGTTTGAATGGCTACACCTTC.

The V gene is TRBV28, the J gene TRBJ1-2; the D is unclear. This CDR3 is 13 amino acids long. Germline assignment: CDR1 MDHEN and CDR2 SYDVKM. Trimming took off 6 bases at V and 5 bases at J, with 13 bases between the two ends. The DNA of the CDR3 is TGTGCCAGCAGGGTCGGGCCCCAGTATGGCTACACCTTC. Protein: CASRVGPQYGYTF.

This rearrangement joins TRBV13 to TRBJ1-3, with TRBD1 as a possible D gene (5 bases). The CDR3 contains 15 residues. V was pared by 3 bases and J by 2 bases, with 11 bases between. The V gene's germline CDR1 is PRHDT and CDR2 FYEKMQ (reference sequence). The CDR3: CASSFMAGAGNTIYF. In DNA form, the CDR3 reads TGTGCCAGCAGCTTTATGGCGGGGGCTGGAAACACCATATATTTT.

This rearrangement joins TRBV29-1 to TRBJ2-2, with TRBD1 matching over 7 bases. V lost 7 bases, J lost 4 bases, and 6 bases stayed unmatched. In germline, CDR1 is SQVTM, CDR2 ANQGSEA. This CDR3 has 13 residues. This CDR3 reads CSGKTGITGELFF. The CDR3 coding sequence is TGCAGCGGTAAGACAGGGATCACCGGGGAGCTGTTTTTT.

This rearrangement joins TRBV28 to TRBJ2-7; D remains unclear. Per germline, CDR1 MDHEN and CDR2 SYDVKM. There are 12 residues in the CDR3. V lost 3 bases, J lost 4 bases, and 7 bases lay in between. CDR3 sequence: CASSFNVYEQYF. CDR3 DNA: TGTGCCAGCAGTTTTAACGTGTACGAGCAGTACTTC.

The chain has TRBV19 and TRBJ2-5; D remains unclear. This CDR3 has 13 residues. Trimming left V 5 bases short and J 5 bases short, with 12 bases between. Germline V gene sequence: CDR1 LNHDA, CDR2 SQIVND (reference sequence). CDR3 DNA sequence: TGTGCCAGTAGTCCGGCGGTGGGTGAGACCCAGTACTTC. Protein product: CASSPAVGETQYF. Full variable domain (outside the CDR3, taken from reference TRBV19 and TRBJ2-5): DGGITQSPKYLFRKEGQNVTLSCEQNLNHDAMYWYRQDPGQGLRLIYYSQIVNDFQKGDIAEGYSVSREKKESFPLTVTSAQKNPTAFYLCASSPAVGETQYFGPGTRLLVL.

The chain combines TRBV18 with TRBJ1-1, with D possibly being TRBD1 (6 bases). V was cut by 6 bases and J by 5 bases, with 19 bases left in between. Germline assignment: CDR1 KGHSH and CDR2 LQKENI. The CDR3 runs 15 residues. The CDR3 sequence: CASSQRGGVRTEAFF. The CDR3 nucleotides are TGTGCCAGCTCGCAGCGCGGGGGCGTCCGGACTGAAGCTTTCTTT.

This chain links TRBV24-1 with TRBJ1-5, with TRBD1 identical over 10 bases. Germline V gene lookup returns CDR1 KGHDR and CDR2 SFDVKD. CDR3 length: 16 residues. With V trimmed by 3 bases and J by 6 bases, 7 bases remained unmatched. CDR3 sequence: CATSDTRQGAFQPQHF. Here the CDR3 DNA reads TGTGCCACCAGTGATACTAGACAGGGGGCGTTTCAGCCCCAGCATTTT.

The chain has TRBV5-1 and TRBJ2-7, with 14 bases that match TRBD2. The germline CDR1 and CDR2 sequences are SGHRS and YFSETQ. This CDR3 has 16 residues. Trimming removed 7 bases from V and 7 bases from J; junction bases left unmatched: 13. CDR3 DNA: TGCGCCAGCGGCCTCGGACTAGCGGGAGGATTGGGGGAGCAGTACTTC. Translated, it gives CASGLGLAGGLGEQYF.

The rearrangement uses TRBV30 and TRBJ1-5, with 7 positions matching TRBD1. Germline CDR1 GTSNPN, CDR2 SVGIG (reference sequence). The CDR3 has 14 residues. J gave up 3 bases and V 3 bases, and 5 bases lay outside the gene matches. The CDR3 is CAWSVGTDNQPQHF. In DNA form, the CDR3 reads TGTGCCTGGAGCGTCGGGACAGACAATCAGCCCCAGCATTTT.

V is TRBV6-2 or TRBV6-3 and J is TRBJ2-6; 9 nucleotides line up with TRBD1. The CDR3 length is 19 residues. Trimming took 2 bases from V and 0 from J; bases not matched to a gene: 8. Germline V CDR1 and CDR2: MNHEY, SVGEGT. The CDR3 DNA reads TGTGCCAGCAGTTACGCGCCGGGACAGGGATACTCTGGGGCCAACGTCCTGACTTTC. Translation gives CASSYAPGQGYSGANVLTF.

This chain uses TRBV10-3 with TRBJ2-5; TRBD1 matches 7 bases. Trimming removed 2 bases from V and 1 base from J; junction bases left unmatched: 7. The CDR3 covers 16 residues. CDR1 is ENHRY and CDR2 is SYGVKD in the germline V gene. Here the CDR3 DNA reads TGTGCCATCAGTGAGGCCAGGGGGAAGGGCCAAGAGACCCAGTACTTC. It yields the protein CAISEARGKGQETQYF.

The V and J genes are TRBV2 and TRBJ1-3, with D perhaps TRBD1 (5 bases). The CDR3 covers 12 residues. CDR1 is SNHLY and CDR2 is FYNNEI in the germline V gene. Trimming shortened V by 6 bases and J by 3 bases, and 6 bases separated the two germline ends. The CDR3 DNA follows: TGTGCCAGCAGAAGGGGTGGAAACACCATATATTTT. It specifies CASRRGGNTIYF.

This clone appeared once. J is TRBJ2-7 and V is TRBV4-1; D is possibly TRBD1 (5 bases). V lost 0 bases to trimming and J lost 3 bases, with 9 bases between them. Germline loops: CDR1 MGHRA, CDR2 YSYEKL. The CDR3 extends over 14 amino acids. The CDR3 DNA follows: TGCGCCAGCAGCCAAGATTGGGGCGACTACGAGCAGTACTTC. This sequence encodes CASSQDWGDYEQYF.

The rearrangement links TRBV15 to TRBJ1-3, with a possible D match to TRBD1 (5 bases). Looked up from germline, CDR1 is LNHNV and CDR2 is YYDKDF (reference sequence). This CDR3 comprises 16 residues. Between the trimmed V and J ends, which lost 3 bases and 2 bases, there was a span of 14 bases. DNA of the CDR3: TGTGCCACCAGCAGGGGACTGACCTTCCCTGGAAACACCATATATTTT. Amino acid sequence: CATSRGLTFPGNTIYF.

V gene TRBV12-3 or TRBV12-4 combines with J gene TRBJ2-5; D perhaps matches TRBD2 (5 bases). The CDR3 has 13 amino acids. V was pared by 6 bases and J by 1 base, with 9 bases between. The DNA for the CDR3 is TGTGCCAGCAGAATACTAGGCCAAGAGACCCAGTACTTC. Translation gives CASRILGQETQYF.